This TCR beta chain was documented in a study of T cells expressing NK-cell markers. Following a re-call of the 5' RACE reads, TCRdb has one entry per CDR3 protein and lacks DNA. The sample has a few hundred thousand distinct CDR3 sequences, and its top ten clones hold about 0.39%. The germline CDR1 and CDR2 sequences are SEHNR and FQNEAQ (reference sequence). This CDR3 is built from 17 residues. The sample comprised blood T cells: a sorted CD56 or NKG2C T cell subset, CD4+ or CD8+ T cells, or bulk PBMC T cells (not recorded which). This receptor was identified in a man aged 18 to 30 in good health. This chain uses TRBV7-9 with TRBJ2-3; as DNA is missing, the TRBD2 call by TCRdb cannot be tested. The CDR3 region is CASSLVLGVRNTDTQYF.